A single sample is the source of the 3 T cell receptor beta chains below, sequenced in a study of CD8 T cells in Susac syndrome (dated by TCRdb to between 2018 and 2021). Libraries came from the immunoSEQ multiplex PCR assay. RNA was extracted with the RNeasy kit and about 0.5 to 1 ug was reverse transcribed using random hexamers. Using fastp at Q25 and MiXCR, TCRdb reprocessed the public reads and kept productive beta chains. Identical CDR3 protein sequences are pooled into one entry, listed with their most common genes and DNA. The table for this sample lists 120,000 to 150,000 distinct CDR3 sequences; approximately 94% of them were counted only once. Together, the top ten hold 0.07% to 0.1% of the sample. The sample comprised CD4+ T cells from PBMCs. The source of these receptors is a human donor in good health.

This chain joins TRBV28 and TRBJ1-2, with TRBD1 identical over 9 bases. The CDR3 length is 15 residues. The V segment lost 1 base and the J segment 5 bases; nucleotides outside the gene matches: 5. Per the germline V gene, CDR1 is MDHEN and CDR2 is SYDVKM. The CDR3 DNA follows: TGTGCCAGCAGTTTATCGGGACAGGGCCTATATGGCTACACCTTC. Its protein is CASSLSGQGLYGYTF.

The V and J genes are TRBV7-2 and TRBJ2-3; 11 bases line up with TRBD2. CDR3 size: 13 residues. Germline V gene data show CDR1 as SGHTA and CDR2 as FQGNSA. V was clipped by 4 bases and J by 9 bases; unmatched bases: 3. The CDR3: CASSSLAGGTQYF. The DNA for the CDR3 is TGTGCCAGCAGCTCCCTAGCGGGAGGAACGCAGTATTTT.

The rearrangement uses TRBV30 and TRBJ2-2; D is possibly TRBD2 (6 bases). From germline, CDR1 is GTSNPN and CDR2 SVGIG (reference sequence). The CDR3 contains 16 residues. V lost 0 bases, J lost 7 bases, and 18 bases lay in between. The CDR3 nucleotides read TGTGCCTGGAGTGTGGTCTCCTGGGAGGTGGACGGGGAGCTGTTTTTT. It yields the protein CAWSVVSWEVDGELFF.